This TCR beta chain derives from a study of cytomegalovirus exposure and HLA in healthy donors. Study-wide findings and caveats: On later analysis, the bulk of CMV-associated TCR beta chains appeared to be HLA-restricted. Roughly uniform depth of sequencing across donors was assumed in presence/absence analyses.

Germline values: CDR1 ENHRY, CDR2 SYGVKD. This CDR3 region has 12 residues. Trimming removed 10 bases from V and 7 bases from J, with 14 bases in between. This clone has only a few counts. Its antigen is currently unknown. PCR amplification relied on 60 Vbeta primers (plus 13 Jbeta primers). Method: immunoSEQ multiplex PCR; TCRdb's copy keeps in-frame clones and lacks some. The table records approximately 190,000 clones, 82% of them present only once. This chain links TRBV10-3 with TRBJ1-5, with D possibly being TRBD1 (6 bases). This sequence originates from a woman between 18 and 29 years old in good health and CMV-seronegative. Sequencing used PBMCs. CDR3 loop: CATDTGNQPQHF. The CDR3 region has the DNA TGTGCCACGGACACAGGGAACCAGCCCCAGCATTTT.